The subject of this entry is one T cell receptor (beta chain). Which antigen it targets is not known. Base qualities are not at hand, and no much larger clone is one base apart. The CDR3, cysteine through phenylalanine, is 17 amino acids long. Kept here is only the CDR3 DNA, which spans 51 bases and is read in frame from base 1. The germline V and J ends show losses of 5 bases and 2 bases respectively, and no gene match explains 4 bases of the junction. CDR1 is given as LNHDA and CDR2 as SQIVND, both from the germline V gene (reference sequence). The library was generated by the immunoSEQ multiplex PCR assay. The immuneACCESS repertoire file appears here via TCRdb, limited to in-frame rearrangements. These files lack a portion of the clones; in checked studies, under half of the deficit traces to unresolved V genes, and the cause of the others is not known. This sample is represented by tens of thousands of clones; 90% to 95% of them were singletons. 0.47% of the sample comes from the top ten.

This sample was taken from a study of T cell changes during pregnancy in multiple sclerosis (dated by TCRdb to about 2019). The study in broad terms: In women with multiple sclerosis, the researchers looked at how the T cell repertoire shifted as pregnancy progressed.

Here the sequenced sample was CD4+ T cells from peripheral blood mononuclear cells, taken in the second trimester of pregnancy. This receptor was identified in a female donor in good health, enrolled as a control in a pregnancy study. The rearranged segments are TRBV19 and TRBJ2-1; 15 bases in the middle match TRBD2. Read as DNA, the sequence is TGTGCCAGTAGTTTGGGACTAGCGGGAGGACCCTACAATGAGCAGTTCTTC. Its coded protein is CASSLGLAGGPYNEQFF.